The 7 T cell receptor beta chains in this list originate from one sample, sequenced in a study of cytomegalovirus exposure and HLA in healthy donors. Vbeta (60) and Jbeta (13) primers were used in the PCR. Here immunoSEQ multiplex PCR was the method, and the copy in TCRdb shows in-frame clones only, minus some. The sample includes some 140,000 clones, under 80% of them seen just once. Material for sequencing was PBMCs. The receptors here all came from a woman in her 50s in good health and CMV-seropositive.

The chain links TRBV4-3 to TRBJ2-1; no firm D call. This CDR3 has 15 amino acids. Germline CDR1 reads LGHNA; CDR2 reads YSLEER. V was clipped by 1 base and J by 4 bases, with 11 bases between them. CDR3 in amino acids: CASSQVLSSYNEQFF. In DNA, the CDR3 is TGCGCCAGCAGCCAAGTTCTTAGCTCGTACAATGAGCAGTTCTTC.

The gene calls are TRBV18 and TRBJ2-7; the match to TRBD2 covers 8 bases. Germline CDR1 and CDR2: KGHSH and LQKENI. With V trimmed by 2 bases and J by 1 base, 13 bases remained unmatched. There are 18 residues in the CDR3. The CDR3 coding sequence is TGTGCCAGCTCACCAGGGGGCGGTGCGGGGGGCCATTCCTACGAGCAGTACTTC. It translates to CASSPGGGAGGHSYEQYF.

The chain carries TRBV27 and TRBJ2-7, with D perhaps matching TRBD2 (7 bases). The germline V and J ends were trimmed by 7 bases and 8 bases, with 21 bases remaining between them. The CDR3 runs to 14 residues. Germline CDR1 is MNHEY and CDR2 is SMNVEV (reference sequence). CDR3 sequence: CASTPGGSFRQQYF. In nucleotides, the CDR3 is TGTGCCAGCACCCCGGGGGGCTCCTTCAGGCAGCAGTACTTC.

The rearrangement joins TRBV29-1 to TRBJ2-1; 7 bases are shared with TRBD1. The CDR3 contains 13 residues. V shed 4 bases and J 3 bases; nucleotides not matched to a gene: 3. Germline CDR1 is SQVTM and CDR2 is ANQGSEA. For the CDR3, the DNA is TGCAGCGTTGCAGGGGACAGCTACAATGAGCAGTTCTTC. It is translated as CSVAGDSYNEQFF.

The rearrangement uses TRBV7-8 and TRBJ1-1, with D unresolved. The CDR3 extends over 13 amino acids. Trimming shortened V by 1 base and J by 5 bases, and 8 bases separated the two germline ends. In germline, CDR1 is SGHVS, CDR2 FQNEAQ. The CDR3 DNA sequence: TGTGCCAGCAGCTTAGACCGAGGGACTGAAGCTTTCTTT. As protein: CASSLDRGTEAFF.

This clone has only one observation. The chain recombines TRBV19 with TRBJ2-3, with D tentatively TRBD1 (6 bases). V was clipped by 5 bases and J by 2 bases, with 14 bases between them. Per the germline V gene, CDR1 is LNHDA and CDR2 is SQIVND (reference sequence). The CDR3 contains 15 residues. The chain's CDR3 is CASSLRTASTDTQYF. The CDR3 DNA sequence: TGTGCCAGTAGTCTGCGGACAGCATCCACAGATACGCAGTATTTT.

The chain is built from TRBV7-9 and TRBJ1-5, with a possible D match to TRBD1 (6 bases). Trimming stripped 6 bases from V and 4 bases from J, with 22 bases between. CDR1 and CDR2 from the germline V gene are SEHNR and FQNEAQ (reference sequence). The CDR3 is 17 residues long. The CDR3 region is CASSPSSGQGLNQPQHF. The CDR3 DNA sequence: TGTGCCAGCAGTCCTAGCTCTGGGCAGGGGTTAAATCAGCCCCAGCATTTT. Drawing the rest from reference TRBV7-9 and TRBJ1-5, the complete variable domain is DTGVSQNPRHKITKRGQNVTFRCDPISEHNRLYWYRQTLGQGPEFLTYFQNEAQLEKSRLLSDRFSAERPKGSFSTLEIQRTEQGDSAMYLCASSPSSGQGLNQPQHFGDGTRLSIL.